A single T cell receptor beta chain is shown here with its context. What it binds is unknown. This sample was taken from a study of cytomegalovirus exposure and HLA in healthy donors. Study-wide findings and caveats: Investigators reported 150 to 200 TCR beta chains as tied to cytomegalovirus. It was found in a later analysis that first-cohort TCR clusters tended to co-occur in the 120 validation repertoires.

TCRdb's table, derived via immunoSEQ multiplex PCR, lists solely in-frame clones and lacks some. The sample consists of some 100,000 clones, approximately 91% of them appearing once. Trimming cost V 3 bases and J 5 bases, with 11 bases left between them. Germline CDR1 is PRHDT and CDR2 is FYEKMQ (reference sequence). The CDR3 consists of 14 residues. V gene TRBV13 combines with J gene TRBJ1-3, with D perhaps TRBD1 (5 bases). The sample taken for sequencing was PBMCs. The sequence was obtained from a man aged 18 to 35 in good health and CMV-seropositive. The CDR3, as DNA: TGTGCCAGCAGCTTGGGGGGTCCCCGAAACACCATATATTTT. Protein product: CASSLGGPRNTIYF.